This entry describes one TCR beta chain. The record originates from a study of shared clonotypes between healthy human individuals. Assay used: immunoSEQ multiplex PCR; TCRdb lists only in-frame clones, some missing. The table has about 710,000 clones, about three quarters seen once. The V gene lost 0 bases and the J gene lost 6 bases, with 12 bases spanning the gap. The germline V gene has CDR1 SGHVS and CDR2 FNYEAQ. The CDR3 loop spans 15 amino acids. The V call is TRBV7-6, the J call TRBJ1-5, with D possibly TRBD1 on 6 matching bases. The receptor was isolated from a woman in her 30s in good health. The sequencing input was memory CD4+ T cells sorted from blood. As for subset: CD45RA-negative fraction. CDR3 in amino acids: CASSLAGAGGQPQHF. In nucleotides, the CDR3 is TGTGCCAGCAGCTTAGCGGGGGCAGGTGGTCAGCCCCAGCATTTT.